This T cell receptor beta chain was identified during a study of regulatory T cells in long-lasting Graves disease. The time point was: persistent/refractory GD, antithyroid drugs over 5 years with positive TRAb. The TCR library used RNA extracted from PBMCs. V lost 0 bases to trimming and J lost 6 bases, with 12 bases between them. From germline, CDR1 is DFQATT and CDR2 SNEGSKA (reference sequence). The CDR3 is 13 amino acids. Combining iRepertoire HTBI primers with Arm-PCR of CDR3 regions, the authors built TCR beta libraries. MiXCR, run by TCRdb on the multiplex PCR reads, gives a single entry per CDR3 protein. The table records under 450,000 distinct CDR3 sequences, roughly 25% of them present only once.

The sequence was obtained from a woman in her forties with Graves disease. The specimen comprised peripheral blood mononuclear cells (PBMCs), sampled when the disease was refractory, from a patient treated with antithyroid drugs. The chain uses TRBV20-1 and TRBJ2-7; D unresolved. CDR3 bases: TGCAGTGCTAGAGATCTGAGTGGGATCGAGCAGTACTTC. This codes for CSARDLSGIEQYF.